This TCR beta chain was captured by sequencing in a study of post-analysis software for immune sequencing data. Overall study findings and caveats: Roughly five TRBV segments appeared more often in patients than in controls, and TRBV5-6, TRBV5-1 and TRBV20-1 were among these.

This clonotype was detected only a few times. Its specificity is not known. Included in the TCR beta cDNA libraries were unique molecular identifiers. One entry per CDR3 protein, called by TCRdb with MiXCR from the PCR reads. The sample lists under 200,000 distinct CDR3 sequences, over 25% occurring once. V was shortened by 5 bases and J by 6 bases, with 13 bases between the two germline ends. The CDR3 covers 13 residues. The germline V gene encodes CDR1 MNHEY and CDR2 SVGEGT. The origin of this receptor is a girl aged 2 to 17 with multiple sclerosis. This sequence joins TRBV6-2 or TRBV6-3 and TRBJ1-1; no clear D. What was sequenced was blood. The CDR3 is CASSGRDRAEAFF. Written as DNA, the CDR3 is TGTGCCAGCAGTGGGAGGGATCGGGCTGAAGCTTTCTTT.